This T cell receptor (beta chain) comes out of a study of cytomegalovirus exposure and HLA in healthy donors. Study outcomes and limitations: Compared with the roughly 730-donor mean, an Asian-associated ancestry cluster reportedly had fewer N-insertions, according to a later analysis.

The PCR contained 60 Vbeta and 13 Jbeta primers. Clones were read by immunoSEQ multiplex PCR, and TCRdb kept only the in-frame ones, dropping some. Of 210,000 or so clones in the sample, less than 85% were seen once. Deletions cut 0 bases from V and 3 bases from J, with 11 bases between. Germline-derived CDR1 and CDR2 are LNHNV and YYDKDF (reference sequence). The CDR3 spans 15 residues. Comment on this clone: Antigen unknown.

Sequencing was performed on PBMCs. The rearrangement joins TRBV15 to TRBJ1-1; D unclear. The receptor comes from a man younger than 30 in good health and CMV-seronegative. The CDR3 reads CATSRDRGTDTEAFF. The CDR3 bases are TGTGCCACCAGCAGAGATCGAGGTACGGACACTGAAGCTTTCTTT.